These 19 T cell receptor beta chains were sequenced from one sample in a study of T cell repertoires in cytomegalovirus infection. In TCRdb, the reads were re-called with MiXCR into one record per CDR3 protein. Of fewer than 250,000 distinct CDR3 sequences detected, around an eighth appear once; the ten largest clones hold 1.5% to 2%. The sample consisted of PBMCs. These TCRs come from a human donor in good health (CMV status not recorded). Some clones in this sample may be carry-over from other donors' samples.

This clonotype appeared many times. The chain has TRBV7-2 and TRBJ1-5; 8 bases agree with TRBD1. V shed 10 bases, J shed 5 bases, and the junction held 7 bases outside the gene matches. This CDR3 contains 13 residues. Germline V lookup: CDR1 SGHTA, CDR2 FQGNSA. Here the CDR3 DNA reads TGTGCCACGGCTGACAGGGGCGATCAGCCCCAGCATTTT. This translates into CATADRGDQPQHF. The full variable domain, its missing parts supplied by reference TRBV7-2 and TRBJ1-5, is GAGVSQSPSNKVTEKGKDVELRCDPISGHTALYWYRQSLGQGLEFLIYFQGNSAPDKSGLPSDRFSAERTGGSVSTLTIQRTQQEDSAVYLCATADRGDQPQHFGDGTRLSIL.

The rearrangement uses TRBV28 and TRBJ1-2; 7 bases match TRBD1. With 6 bases clipped from V and 5 bases from J, the junction kept 6 bases outside the gene matches. This CDR3 spans 13 amino acids. CDR1 MDHEN and CDR2 SYDVKM come from the germline V gene. The CDR3 loop is CASRTGLAYGYTF. CDR3 nucleotide sequence: TGTGCCAGCAGGACAGGGCTGGCGTATGGCTACACCTTC.

The CDR3 sequence: CASSLIGQEAEAFF. The CDR3 DNA sequence: TGCGCCAGCAGCTTGATAGGCCAGGAGGCTGAAGCTTTCTTT. This chain links TRBV5-1 with TRBJ1-1; D not certain. CDR1 is SGHRS and CDR2 is YFSETQ in the germline V gene. Trimming pared 1 base from V and 6 bases from J, leaving 13 bases between. The CDR3 extends over 14 amino acids.

V and J are TRBV10-3 and TRBJ2-7, with 9 bases that match TRBD1. The CDR3 loop spans 16 amino acids. The V gene's germline CDR1 is ENHRY and CDR2 SYGVKD. V was clipped by 2 bases and J by 0 bases; unmatched bases: 5. The CDR3 region has the DNA TGTGCCATCAGTGAGCCGGGACAGGGAGGCTCCTACGAGCAGTACTTC. It specifies CAISEPGQGGSYEQYF.

This clonotype was seen repeatedly, ten times or more. V and J are TRBV7-2 and TRBJ2-2, with D perhaps matching TRBD2 (7 bases). The CDR3 runs 15 residues. Deletions cut 4 bases from V and 3 bases from J, with 12 bases between. Germline V gene data show CDR1 as SGHTA and CDR2 as FQGNSA. The CDR3: CASSSRGGYTGELFF. The CDR3 region has the DNA TGTGCCAGCAGCTCAAGGGGGGGATACACCGGGGAGCTGTTTTTT.

This clonotype occurred many times. CDR3 residues: CASSLTSTNEKLFF. The DNA for the CDR3 is TGTGCCAGCAGCTTAACGTCAACTAATGAAAAACTGTTTTTT. V and J are TRBV7-2 and TRBJ1-4; D ambiguous. From germline, CDR1 is SGHTA and CDR2 FQGNSA. V lost 2 bases, J lost 0 bases, and 4 bases lay in between. CDR3 length: 14 residues.

Worth noting for this clonotype: This sequence may be a read error, since a much larger clone differs from it by one base. The rearrangement uses TRBV9 and TRBJ2-5; TRBD2 aligns across 10 bases. Germline lookup yields CDR1 SGDLS and CDR2 YYNGEE. This CDR3 is 15 amino acids long. J gave up 4 bases and V 0 bases, and 3 bases lay outside the gene matches. Here the CDR3 DNA reads TGTGCCAGCAGCGTAGAAGCGGGAGGGGGAGAGACCCAGTACTTC. Encoded protein: CASSVEAGGGETQYF.

The rearrangement links TRBV10-2 to TRBJ2-5; TRBD2 matches at 7 bases. The CDR3 is 11 amino acids. Trimming removed 10 bases from V and 7 bases from J; junction bases left unmatched: 6. Looked up from germline, CDR1 is WSHSY and CDR2 is SAAADI. As DNA, the CDR3 is TGCGCCACGGATTTAGCGGGGACCCAGTACTTC. It encodes CATDLAGTQYF.

The gene calls are TRBV27 and TRBJ2-7, with 7 nucleotides matching TRBD2. CDR3 length: 15 amino acids. Trimming removed 5 bases from V and 0 bases from J; junction bases left unmatched: 7. Germline CDR1 and CDR2: MNHEY and SMNVEV (reference sequence). DNA of the CDR3: TGTGCCAGCAGTCCAGGACTAGTATCCTCCTACGAGCAGTACTTC. As protein: CASSPGLVSSYEQYF.

The chain uses TRBV11-2 and TRBJ1-1; TRBD1 agrees at 11 bases. CDR1 and CDR2 (germline): SGHAT, FQNNGV. This CDR3 comprises 15 residues. After removal of 4 bases from V and 1 base from J, the junction contained 2 bases not matched to a gene. CDR3 protein: CASSWDRGGNTEAFF. CDR3 coding DNA: TGTGCCAGCAGCTGGGACAGGGGGGGGAACACTGAAGCTTTCTTT. The full variable domain, rest sourced from reference TRBV11-2 and TRBJ1-1, is EAGVAQSPRYKIIEKRQSVAFWCNPISGHATLYWYQQILGQGPKLLIQFQNNGVVDDSQLPKDRFSAERLKGVDSTLKIQPAKLEDSAVYLCASSWDRGGNTEAFFGQGTRLTVV.

This clonotype was picked up many times. The rearrangement joins TRBV14 to TRBJ1-1, with a tentative D call TRBD1 (6 bases). Trimming took 0 bases from V and 8 from J, leaving 10 bases between them. Germline lookup yields CDR1 SGHDN and CDR2 FVKESK. The CDR3 has 13 amino acids. The CDR3 protein is CASSQDMGAEAFF. CDR3 DNA sequence: TGTGCCAGCAGCCAAGATATGGGGGCGGAAGCTTTCTTT.

This clonotype was picked up a small number of times. CDR3 loop: CAISESRSSETDTQYF. The CDR3 nucleotides read TGTGCCATCAGTGAGTCGAGGTCATCAGAGACAGATACGCAGTATTTT. The V gene is TRBV10-3, the J gene TRBJ2-3; D call uncertain. The CDR3 length is 16 residues. Per germline, CDR1 ENHRY and CDR2 SYGVKD. V was shortened by 0 bases and J by 3 bases, with 13 bases between the two germline ends.

This clonotype was counted at least ten times. The chain links TRBV12-3 or TRBV12-4 to TRBJ2-7; tentative D call: TRBD2 (6 bases). The CDR3 sequence is 13 residues long. Trimming removed 6 bases at V and 3 bases at J, with 12 bases between. DNA of the CDR3: TGTGCCAGCAGGCGGGACTCCGACTACGAGCAGTACTTC. Its translation: CASRRDSDYEQYF.

This clonotype was seen ten or more times. J is TRBJ2-1 and V is TRBV7-2; 11 bases are shared with TRBD2. With 5 bases clipped from V and 0 bases from J, the junction kept 6 bases outside the gene matches. Germline CDR1 is SGHTA and CDR2 is FQGNSA. The CDR3 runs to 17 residues. CDR3 loop: CASSRIAGGISYNEQFF. CDR3 sequence (DNA): TGTGCCAGCAGCCGAATAGCGGGAGGGATCTCCTACAATGAGCAGTTCTTC.

The gene calls are TRBV29-1 and TRBJ2-5; TRBD1 or TRBD2 may be the D gene (5 bases each). Germline CDR1 reads SQVTM; CDR2 reads ANQGSEA. V lost 6 bases, J lost 3 bases, and 20 bases lay in between. This CDR3 spans 15 amino acids. CDR3: CSVGVNGGSEETQYF. CDR3 sequence (DNA): TGCAGCGTCGGGGTTAATGGGGGTTCAGAAGAGACCCAGTACTTC.

This clonotype occurred a few times. The V call is TRBV3-1, the J call TRBJ2-3, with a weak D call TRBD1 (5 bases). Germline V gene lookup returns CDR1 LGHDT and CDR2 YNNKEL (reference sequence). The CDR3 loop spans 14 amino acids. Between the trimmed V and J ends, which lost 1 base and 7 bases, there was a span of 12 bases. CDR3 nucleotides: TGTGCCAGCAGCCAAGCCTCCAGGGATAATACGCAGTATTTT. Translating it yields CASSQASRDNTQYF.

V and J are TRBV6-8 and TRBJ2-1; the match to TRBD2 covers 7 bases. Germline trimming cut 7 bases from V and 7 bases from J; bases unmatched to any gene: 7. Germline assignment: CDR1 MNHGY and CDR2 SAAAGT. This CDR3 has 13 amino acids. The CDR3 loop is CASTRTSTNEQFF. Here the CDR3 DNA reads TGTGCCAGCACCAGGACTAGTACGAATGAGCAGTTCTTC.

This clonotype was observed at least ten times. This rearrangement joins TRBV25-1 to TRBJ2-7; no definite D call. Germline-derived CDR1 and CDR2 are MGHDK and SYGVNS. V lost 1 base, J lost 0 bases, and 10 bases lay in between. The CDR3 spans 15 residues. CDR3 residues: CASSEWNTGSYEQYF. CDR3 DNA: TGTGCCAGCAGTGAATGGAACACGGGCTCCTACGAGCAGTACTTC.

The rearrangement joins TRBV28 to TRBJ2-7; weak D call: TRBD1 (6 bases). Germline V gene lookup returns CDR1 MDHEN and CDR2 SYDVKM. This CDR3 spans 15 amino acids. Trimming cost V 5 bases and J 2 bases, with 16 bases left between them. CDR3 protein: CASSKQGVRAYEQYF. CDR3 DNA: TGTGCCAGCAGTAAACAGGGAGTCAGGGCCTACGAGCAGTACTTC.